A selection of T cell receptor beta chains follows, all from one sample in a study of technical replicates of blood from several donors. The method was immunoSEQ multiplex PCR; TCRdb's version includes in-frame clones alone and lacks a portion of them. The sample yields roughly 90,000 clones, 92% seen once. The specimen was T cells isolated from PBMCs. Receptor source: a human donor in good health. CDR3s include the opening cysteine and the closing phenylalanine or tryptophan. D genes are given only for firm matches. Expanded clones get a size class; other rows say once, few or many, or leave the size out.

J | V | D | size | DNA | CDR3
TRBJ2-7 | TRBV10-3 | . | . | TGTGCCATCAGTCAACAGGATCCCTACGAGCAGTACTTC | CAISQQDPYEQYF
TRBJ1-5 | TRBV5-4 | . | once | TGTGCCAGCAGCTTGGAGGGACTAAATCAGCCCCAGCATTTT | CASSLEGLNQPQHF
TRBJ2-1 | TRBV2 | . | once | TGTGCCAGCAGGGAGGCTACAGGGATCTACAATGAGCAGTTCTTC | CASREATGIYNEQFF
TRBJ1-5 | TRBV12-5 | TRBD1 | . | TGTGCTAGTGGTTTGGTATCCCCAAGGACAGGCGATAGCAATCAGCCCCAGCATTTT | CASGLVSPRTGDSNQPQHF
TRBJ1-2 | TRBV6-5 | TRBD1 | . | TGTGCCAGCAGTTACGCGTCAGACAGGGCGTATGGCTACACCTTC | CASSYASDRAYGYTF
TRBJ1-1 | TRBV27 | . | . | TGTGCCAGCAGTCTGGACGGGCCGCGGGGGACTGAAGCTTTCTTT | CASSLDGPRGTEAFF
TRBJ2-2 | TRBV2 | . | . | TGTGCCAGCAAGGAGATCCTTGCGACCGGGGAGCTGTTTTTT | CASKEILATGELFF
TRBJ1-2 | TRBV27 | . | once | TGTGCCAGCAGTTTCAGAAAAGGGGACTATGGCTACACCTTC | CASSFRKGDYGYTF
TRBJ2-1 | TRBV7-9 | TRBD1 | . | TGTGCCAGCCTCCATCCCGGGACAGGGTCGACTGAGCAGTTCTTC | CASLHPGTGSTEQFF
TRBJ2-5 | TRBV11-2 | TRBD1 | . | TGTGCCAGCAGCTTAGGGACAGGGGGGGAGACCCAGTACTTC | CASSLGTGGETQYF
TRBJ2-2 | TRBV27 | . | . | TGTGCCAGCAGACCAGTAAACACCGGGGAGCTGTTTTTT | CASRPVNTGELFF
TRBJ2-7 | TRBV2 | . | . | TGTGCCAGCAGATCCCCCGGGGGCGAGCAGTACTTC | CASRSPGGEQYF
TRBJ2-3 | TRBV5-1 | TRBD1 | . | TGCGCCAGCAGCCAGGGGGTCTACGGAGATACGCAGTATTTT | CASSQGVYGDTQYF
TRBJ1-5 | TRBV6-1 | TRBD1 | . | TGTGCCAGCAGGCCGGGACAGGGGCGGCAGCCCCAGCATTTT | CASRPGQGRQPQHF
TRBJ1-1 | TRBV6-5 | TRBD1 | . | TGTGCCAGCAGTTGGGACAGCTCCATGAACACTGAAGCTTTCTTT | CASSWDSSMNTEAFF
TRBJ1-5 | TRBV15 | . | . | TGTGCCACCGCCCCTAGGGGGAACAATCAGCCCCAGCATTTT | CATAPRGNNQPQHF
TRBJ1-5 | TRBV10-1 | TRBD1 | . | TGCGCCAGCAGACGCGTTCACCAGGACAGGTGGGATCAGCCCCAGCATTTT | CASRRVHQDRWDQPQHF
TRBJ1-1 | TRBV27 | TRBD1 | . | TGTGCCAGCAGCCCACACTACAGGGGAGAGTCTGAAGCTTTCTTT | CASSPHYRGESEAFF
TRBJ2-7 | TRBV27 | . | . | TGTGCCAGCGCCGCCCCAACAGGAATAACCGGCGAGCAGTACTTC | CASAAPTGITGEQYF
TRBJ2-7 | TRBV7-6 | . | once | TGTGCCAGCAGCTTATATGACCGGACACAACCGAACTACGAGCAGTACTTC | CASSLYDRTQPNYEQYF
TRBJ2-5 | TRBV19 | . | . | TGTGCCAGTAGTTACCCGACAATGGTTGAGACCCAGTACTTC | CASSYPTMVETQYF
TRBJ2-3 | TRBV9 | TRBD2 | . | TGTGCCAGCAGCGAGGATTCAACTAGCGGGCCGCCAACAGATACGCAGTATTTT | CASSEDSTSGPPTDTQYF
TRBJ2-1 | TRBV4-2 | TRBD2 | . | TGTGCCAGCAGCCTTCTTGAGCGGGGGTTATACAATGAGCAGTTCTTC | CASSLLERGLYNEQFF
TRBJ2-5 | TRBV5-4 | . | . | TGTGCCAGCAGCTTGGCCGGCGGTCTGTCTCAAAAGACCCAGTACTTC | CASSLAGGLSQKTQYF
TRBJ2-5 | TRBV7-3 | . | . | TGTGCCAGCAGCTCCACAGGGCCGGGAGAGACCCAGTACTTC | CASSSTGPGETQYF
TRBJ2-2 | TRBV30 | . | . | TGTGCCTGGAGTGTAGGAGGGATAGGGGAGCTGTTTTTT | CAWSVGGIGELFF
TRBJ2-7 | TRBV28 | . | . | TGTGCCAGCAGTTTGTGGGGCAGCTCCTACGAGCAGTACTTC | CASSLWGSSYEQYF
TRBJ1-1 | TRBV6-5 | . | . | TGTGCCAGCAGTCCAGGGTACTCGGGCACTGAAGCTTTCTTT | CASSPGYSGTEAFF
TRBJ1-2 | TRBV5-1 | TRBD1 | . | TGCGCCAGCAGCCAAACTAACAGACAGGGAAACTATGGCTACACCTTC | CASSQTNRQGNYGYTF
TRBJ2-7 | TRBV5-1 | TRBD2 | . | TGCGCCAGCAACCCGGGACTAGCGGAGTACGAGCAGTACTTC | CASNPGLAEYEQYF
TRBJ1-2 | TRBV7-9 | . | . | TGTGCCAGCAGCTCGGTGGGCGGGGGATATGGCTACACCTTC | CASSSVGGGYGYTF
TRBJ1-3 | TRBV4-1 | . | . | TGCGCCAGCAGTCAAATACAGGGCTCTGGAAACACCATATATTTT | CASSQIQGSGNTIYF
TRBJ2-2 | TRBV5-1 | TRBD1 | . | TGCGCCAGCAGATGGGACAGGGCCGGGGAGCTGTTTTTT | CASRWDRAGELFF
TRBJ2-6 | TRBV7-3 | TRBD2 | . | TGTGCCAGCAGCCGTCCCGCCGGCGCTAGCGGGGGGCCGTATCCTGGGGCCAACGTCCTGACTTTC | CASSRPAGASGGPYPGANVLTF
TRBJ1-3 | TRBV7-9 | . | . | TGTGCCAGCAGCTCGACAGGTCCCACGCTGGCCGGGGACACCATATATTTT | CASSSTGPTLAGDTIYF
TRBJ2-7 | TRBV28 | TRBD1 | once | TGTGCCAGCAGTTTATACTTCGGCAGGGGGCATGTCGAGCAGTACTTC | CASSLYFGRGHVEQYF
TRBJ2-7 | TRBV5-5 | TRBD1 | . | TGTGCCAGCAGCCGCTCCCCCACGACAGGGCTCGAGCAGTACTTC | CASSRSPTTGLEQYF
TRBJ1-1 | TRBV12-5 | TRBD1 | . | TGTGCTAGTGGACGAACAGGGGCGACTAACATGAACACTGAAGCTTTCTTT | CASGRTGATNMNTEAFF
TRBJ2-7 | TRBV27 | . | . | TGTGCCAGCAGTTTAGCAGGCCCCTACGAGCAGTACTTC | CASSLAGPYEQYF
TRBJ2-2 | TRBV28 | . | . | TGTGCCAGCACAAAAATGTGGGGAGACGGCCGGATGGACACCGGGGAGCTGTTTTTT | CASTKMWGDGRMDTGELFF
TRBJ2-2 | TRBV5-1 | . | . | TGCGCCAGCAGCTTCGCCAGGGGAAGTCTTCGGGAGCTGTTTTTT | CASSFARGSLRELFF